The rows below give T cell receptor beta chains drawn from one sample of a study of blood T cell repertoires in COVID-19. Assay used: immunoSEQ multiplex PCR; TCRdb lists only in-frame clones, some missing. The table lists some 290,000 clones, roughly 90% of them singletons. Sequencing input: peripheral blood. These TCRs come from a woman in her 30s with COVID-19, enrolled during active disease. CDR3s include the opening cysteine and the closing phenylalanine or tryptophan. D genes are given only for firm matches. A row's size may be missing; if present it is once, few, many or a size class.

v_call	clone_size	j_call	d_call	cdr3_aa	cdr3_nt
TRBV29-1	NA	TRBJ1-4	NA	CSVRGETNEKLFF	TGCAGCGTCAGGGGCGAGACTAATGAAAAACTGTTTTTT
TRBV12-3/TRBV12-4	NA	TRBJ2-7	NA	CASSLAGGNEYF	TGTGCCAGCAGTTTAGCGGGCGGGAATGAGTACTTC
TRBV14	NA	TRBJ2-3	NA	CASSIVDTDTQYF	TGTGCCAGCAGCATAGTCGATACAGATACGCAGTATTTT
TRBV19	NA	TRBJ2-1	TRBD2	CASHGTSDYNEQFF	TGTGCCAGTCACGGGACTAGCGACTACAATGAGCAGTTCTTC
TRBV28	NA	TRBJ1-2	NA	CASSLEGGPYGYTF	TGTGCCAGCAGTTTAGAGGGCGGGCCTTATGGCTACACCTTC
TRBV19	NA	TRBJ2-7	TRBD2	CASSPGLVGSYEQYF	TGTGCCAGTAGCCCAGGACTAGTCGGGTCCTACGAGCAGTACTTC
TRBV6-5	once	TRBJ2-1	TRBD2	CASSTSGRNNEQFF	TGTGCCAGCAGTACTAGCGGGAGAAACAATGAGCAGTTCTTC
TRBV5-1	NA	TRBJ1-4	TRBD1	CASSFVQGKDEKLFF	TGCGCCAGCAGCTTTGTACAGGGGAAGGATGAAAAACTGTTTTTT
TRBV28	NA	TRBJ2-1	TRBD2	CASSLLVGGTSGSVSYNEQFF	TGTGCCAGCAGTTTACTAGTCGGGGGGACTAGCGGGAGCGTTTCCTACAATGAGCAGTTCTTC
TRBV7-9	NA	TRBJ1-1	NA	CASSLTANTEAFF	TGTGCCAGCAGCTTGACAGCGAACACTGAAGCTTTCTTT